This entry lists 9 T cell receptor beta chains sequenced from one sample in a study of T-cell memory formation after mild COVID-19. TCRdb independently ran MiXCR on the 5' RACE reads; one entry per CDR3 protein. The sample carries just over 300,000 distinct CDR3 sequences, roughly a fifth recorded once. The specimen was PBMCs or a T cell subset sorted from them (not recorded which). The receptors originated from a man between 18 and 35 years old who had mild COVID-19 (a few samples of this study predate the infection). Cell type and time point are not known.

This clonotype was counted only a few times. The V gene is TRBV27, the J gene TRBJ2-3; D is perhaps TRBD2 (7 bases). Trimming left V 7 bases short and J 9 bases short, with 20 bases between. The CDR3 extends over 14 amino acids. CDR1 and CDR2 from the germline V gene are MNHEY and SMNVEV (reference sequence). The CDR3 DNA is TGTGCCAGCAAAGTTTACGCGGGGGCGGGAACGCAGTATTTT. Translating it yields CASKVYAGAGTQYF.

The rearrangement joins TRBV20-1 to TRBJ2-3; 8 positions match TRBD2. The length of the CDR3 is 13 residues. Germline CDR1 and CDR2: DFQATT and SNEGSKA (reference sequence). The CDR3 region has the DNA TGCAGGCCAGGAGCGGGGGACACAGATACGCAGTATTTT. Amino acids: CRPGAGDTDTQYF.

This clonotype was found a few times. The chain carries TRBV20-1 and TRBJ1-4; possible D gene TRBD1, 5 bases. V was trimmed by 1 base and J by 4 bases, leaving 7 bases between them. The germline V gene has CDR1 DFQATT and CDR2 SNEGSKA (reference sequence). The CDR3 runs 13 residues. The DNA for the CDR3 is TGCAGTGCTAGAGGTGACAGTAATGAAAAACTGTTTTTT. This codes for CSARGDSNEKLFF.

J is TRBJ2-3 and V is TRBV20-1; TRBD2 is a possible D gene (6 bases). In germline, CDR1 is DFQATT, CDR2 SNEGSKA (reference sequence). V dropped 7 bases and J dropped 4 bases, with 6 bases sitting between them. This CDR3 contains 10 residues. The DNA of the CDR3 is TGCAGTGGGGGGGCAGATACGCAGTATTTT. Protein product: CSGGADTQYF.

This clonotype appeared once. In DNA form, the CDR3 reads TGTGCCAGCAGCTTGGCCCCGCCAGAGACCCAGTACTTC. This translates into CASSLAPPETQYF. V gene TRBV5-4 combines with J gene TRBJ2-5, with D uncertain. CDR3 length: 13 residues. Germline lookup yields CDR1 SGHNT and CDR2 YYREEE (reference sequence). V dropped 0 bases and J dropped 4 bases, with 7 bases sitting between them. Filled out from reference TRBV5-4 and TRBJ2-5, the complete variable domain reads ETGVTQSPTHLIKTRGQQVTLRCSSQSGHNTVSWYQQALGQGPQFIFQYYREEENGRGNFPPRFSGLQFPNYSSELNVNALELDDSALYLCASSLAPPETQYFGPGTRLLVL.

This clonotype was counted a few times. The V and J genes are TRBV6-5 and TRBJ2-2, with 7 positions matching TRBD1. This CDR3 comprises 16 residues. Germline values: CDR1 MNHEY, CDR2 SVGAGI. Trimming at V came to 6 bases and at J to 5 bases, leaving 12 bases not matched to a gene. CDR3 loop: CASSFTTGAGTGELFF. The CDR3 DNA is TGTGCCAGCAGCTTTACTACAGGGGCAGGAACCGGGGAGCTGTTTTTT.

This rearrangement joins TRBV5-5 to TRBJ1-2; TRBD1 aligns across 12 bases. V shed 2 bases and J 4 bases; nucleotides not matched to a gene: 6. This CDR3 has 16 amino acids. Germline V gene sequence: CDR1 SGHKS, CDR2 YYEKEE (reference sequence). CDR3 sequence: CASSLFGTGGGYGYTF. The CDR3 coding sequence is TGTGCCAGCAGCTTATTCGGGACAGGGGGCGGCTATGGCTACACCTTC.

J is TRBJ2-5 and V is TRBV29-1, with 7 bases fitting TRBD1. Germline-derived CDR1 and CDR2 are SQVTM and ANQGSEA. This CDR3 has 13 residues. Unmatched junction bases numbered 7, after V lost 4 bases and J lost 5 bases. The CDR3 sequence: CSVVQGRQETQYF. The DNA for the CDR3 is TGCAGCGTTGTACAGGGGCGCCAGGAGACCCAGTACTTC.

V and J are TRBV20-1 and TRBJ1-1; D gene uncertain. Germline CDR1 and CDR2: DFQATT and SNEGSKA (reference sequence). The CDR3 is 12 residues long. The V gene lost 3 bases and the J gene lost 1 base, with 6 bases spanning the gap. CDR3 amino acids: CSARRQNTEAFF. CDR3 bases: TGCAGTGCTAGGCGGCAGAACACTGAAGCTTTCTTT.